This section outlines one T cell receptor (beta chain) sequence together with its context. Its antigen is still unknown. There are no base qualities to consult, and no much larger clone falls within one base. The CDR3 regions of human TCRbeta chains were analyzed by immunosequencing. Regarding the original processing steps: TCRs in the repertoires were compared against a reference library of SARS-CoV-2-specific TCRs that had been generated with the MIRA antigen-specificity platform. Breadth was defined as the fraction of unique TCRs that were SARS-CoV-2-associated. Depth was defined as the fraction of total T cells that were SARS-CoV-2-associated. Using the MIRA data, every spike-specific TCR was mapped to the spike region that the TCR reacted to and assigned to either a CD4 or a CD8 class. Log10-transformed breadth and depth values were compared by one-way ANOVA with Sidak's multiple comparisons tests. In TCRdb, the immuneACCESS table is reduced to in-frame sequences with V and J assigned. These tables do not hold every clone; where another copy was compared, an unresolved V gene accounts for under half, and the others remain unexplained. From that table come the V and J calls and clone size; the DNA was used to work out D and trimming. In this sample the table shows around 70,000 clones, 85% of which occur a single time. Around 21% of the sample lies in the top ten.

This sample's time point label indicates: baseline before first vaccination. Vaccinee samples were obtained from the UK trials COV001 and COV002, which included a single-blind randomized controlled phase 2/3 trial of AZD1222 (ChAdOx1 nCoV-19) in healthy adults. Trial participant PBMC samples were collected at day 0 and day 28 after the second dose for TCRbeta chain sequencing. This sample was taken from a study of T cell responses to AZD1222 COVID-19 vaccine (dated by TCRdb to 2020 to 2023). General notes on the study: Because spike-specific TCR depth and breadth did not differ between the two schedules, AZD1222 recipients who got a second dose at roughly 4 weeks were pooled with those who got a second dose at roughly 12 weeks. TCR sequencing covered 230 to 250 trial participants: 200 to 210 given two doses of AZD1222 and around 26 given two doses of MenACWY control vaccine. Trial participants were enrolled into age subgroups of 18-55, 56-69 and 70-plus years, which contained about 150, 28 and 57 TCR-sequenced participants, respectively. The research as a whole found: Conclusions about previously exposed vaccinees were limited because only six or seven AZD1222 recipients were SARS-CoV-2 seropositive at baseline. In the small 56-69-year group, the increase in depth fell short of significance, most likely because of low power. Participants were mostly white British, with more females than males. The authors suggested clonal diversity may have been underestimated. After two AZD1222 doses, spike-specific TCR breadth and depth were significantly higher than at day 0 and than in MenACWY recipients. Nearly half of unique spike-specific TCRs reportedly recognized epitopes outside regions mutated in the B.1.351 and B.1.1.7 variants. No day 14 peak-response samples were available, so repertoires were characterized only after the peak T cell response. The vaccine-associated CD4 TCRs covered the entire spike protein, and the dominant responses fell in regions 160-218 and 743-854.

The CDR3 starts with the cysteine, ends with the phenylalanine, and has 16 residues. Kept here is only the CDR3 DNA, which spans 48 bases and is read in frame from base 1. V gives up 3 bases and J gives up 9 bases, and the segment between their germline ends measures 21 bases. CDR1 is given as GTSNPN and CDR2 as SVGIG, both from the germline V gene (reference sequence). Recombination joined TRBV30 with TRBJ1-6; TRBD1 is a weak D gene call, 5 bases matching. The sequenced sample was peripheral blood, obtained on day 0 of AZD1222 vaccination. The clonotype comes from an adult in good health. The DNA sequence follows: TGTGCCTGGAGCCGGGGGGGATCGACGGGCTCTTCACCCCTCCACTTT. Translation gives CAWSRGGSTGSSPLHF.